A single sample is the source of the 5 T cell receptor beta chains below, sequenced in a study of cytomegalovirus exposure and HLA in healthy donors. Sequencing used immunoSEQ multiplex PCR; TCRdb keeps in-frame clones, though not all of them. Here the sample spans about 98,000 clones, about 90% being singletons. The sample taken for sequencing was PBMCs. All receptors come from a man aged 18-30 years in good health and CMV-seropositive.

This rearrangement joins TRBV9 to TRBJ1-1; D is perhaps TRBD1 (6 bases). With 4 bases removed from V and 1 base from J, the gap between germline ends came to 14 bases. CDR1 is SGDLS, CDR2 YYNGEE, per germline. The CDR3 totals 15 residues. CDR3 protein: CASSPRGQANTEAFF. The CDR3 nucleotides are TGTGCCAGCAGCCCCCGGGGACAAGCGAACACTGAAGCTTTCTTT.

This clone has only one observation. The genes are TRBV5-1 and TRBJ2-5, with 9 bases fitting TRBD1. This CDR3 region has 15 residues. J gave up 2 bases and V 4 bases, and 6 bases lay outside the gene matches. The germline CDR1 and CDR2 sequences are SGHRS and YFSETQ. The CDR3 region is CASSPLTGGQETQYF. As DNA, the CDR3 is TGCGCCAGCAGCCCACTGACAGGGGGGCAAGAGACCCAGTACTTC.

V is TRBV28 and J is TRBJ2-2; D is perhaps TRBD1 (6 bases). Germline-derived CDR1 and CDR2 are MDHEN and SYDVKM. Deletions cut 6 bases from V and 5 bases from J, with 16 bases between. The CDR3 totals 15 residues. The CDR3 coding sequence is TGTGCCAGCAGGCAACAGGGAAGTAGGACCGGGGAGCTGTTTTTT. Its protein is CASRQQGSRTGELFF.

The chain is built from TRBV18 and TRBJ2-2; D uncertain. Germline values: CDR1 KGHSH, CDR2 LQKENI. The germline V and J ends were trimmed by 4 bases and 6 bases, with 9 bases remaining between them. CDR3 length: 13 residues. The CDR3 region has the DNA TGTGCCAGCTCACGACCTCCCTCCGGGGAGCTGTTTTTT. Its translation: CASSRPPSGELFF.

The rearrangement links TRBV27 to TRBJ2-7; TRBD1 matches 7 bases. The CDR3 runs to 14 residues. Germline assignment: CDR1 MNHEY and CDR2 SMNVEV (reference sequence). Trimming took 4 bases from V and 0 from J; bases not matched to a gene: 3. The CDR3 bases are TGTGCCAGCAGTTCCGGGACAGCCTCCTACGAGCAGTACTTC. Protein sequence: CASSSGTASYEQYF.